This TCR beta chain emerged from a study of control samples from healthy donors and cancer patients (dated by TCRdb to 2019 to 2021). The table lists this clone with a count of one. This clone's antigen is unknown. No base quality information exists; no much larger clone differs at one position. The V and J ends are trimmed by 5 bases and 3 bases, leaving 17 bases between them. From a lookup of the germline V gene (reference sequence), CDR1 and CDR2 are LNHDA and SQIVND. The CDR3 holds 16 amino acids from the cysteine to the phenylalanine. The DNA shown is the 48-base CDR3, in frame from base 1. Libraries were built with the immunoSEQ multiplex PCR assay. TCRdb obtained this table from immuneACCESS and retained in-frame rearrangements with V and J assigned. These tables miss some clones; where compared with another copy, unresolved V genes account for less than half of the shortfall, and the remainder is unexplained. This sample lists over 120,000 clones; around 94% were detected once. 12% to 15% of the sample is in the top ten clones.

The chain links TRBV19 with TRBJ1-5, and perhaps TRBD1 as D gene, on 6 matching bases. The TCR comes from a man between 60 and 75 years old with colorectal cancer. The specimen was PBMCs. CDR3 sequence: CASSPGTQGLNQPQHF. Here is the DNA: TGTGCCAGTAGTCCCGGGACCCAGGGGCTCAATCAGCCCCAGCATTTT.